Listed here is a single T cell receptor beta chain. Its target is not known. The junction had 8 bases not matched to a gene; V was cut back by 0 bases and J by 3 bases. This CDR3 spans 18 amino acids. The V gene's germline CDR1 is LGHNT and CDR2 FRNRAP. These data are taken from a study of cytomegalovirus exposure and HLA in healthy donors. The PCR used 60 Vbeta and 13 Jbeta primers. How the authors handled the data: An analysis that came later counted 60 million to 80 million unique TCR beta chains, some 11 million shared. The method was immunoSEQ multiplex PCR; TCRdb's version includes in-frame clones alone and lacks a portion of them. V, J and clone size were drawn from that table, and D and trimming were deduced from the DNA. Among approximately 95,000 clones listed, around 81% were seen once. Findings and limits, study-wide: Among TCR beta chains, those listed as cytomegalovirus-associated numbered more than 150. Common viral pathogens (according to a later analysis) appeared linked to several of the most significant clusters.

Sequenced input: PBMCs. The chain employs TRBV12-5 and TRBJ2-1; 10 bases map to TRBD2. This TCR was recovered from an older woman in good health and CMV-seropositive. CDR3 DNA sequence: TGTGCTAGTGGTTTGGTACTAGGACTAGCGGAAATCTACAATGAGCAGTTCTTC. Protein sequence: CASGLVLGLAEIYNEQFF. The whole variable domain, remainder taken from reference TRBV12-5 and TRBJ2-1, is DARVTQTPRHKVTEMGQEVTMRCQPILGHNTVFWYRQTMMQGLELLAYFRNRAPLDDSGMPKDRFSAEMPDATLATLKIQPSEPRDSAVYFCASGLVLGLAEIYNEQFFGPGTRLTVL.